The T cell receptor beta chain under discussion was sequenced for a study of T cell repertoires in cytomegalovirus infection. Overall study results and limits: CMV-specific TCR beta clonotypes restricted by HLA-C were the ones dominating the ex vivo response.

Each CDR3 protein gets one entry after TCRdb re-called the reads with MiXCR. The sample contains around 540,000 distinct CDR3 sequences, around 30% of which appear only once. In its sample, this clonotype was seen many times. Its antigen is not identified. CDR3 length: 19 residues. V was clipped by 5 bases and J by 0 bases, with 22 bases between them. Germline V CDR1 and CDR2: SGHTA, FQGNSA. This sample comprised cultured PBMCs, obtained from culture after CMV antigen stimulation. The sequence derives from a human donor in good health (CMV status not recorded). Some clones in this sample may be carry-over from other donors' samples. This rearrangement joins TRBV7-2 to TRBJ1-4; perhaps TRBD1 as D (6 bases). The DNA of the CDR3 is TGTGCCAGCAGCCCCCGCATGTGGACAGACACTGCAACTAATGAAAAACTGTTTTTT. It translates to CASSPRMWTDTATNEKLFF.